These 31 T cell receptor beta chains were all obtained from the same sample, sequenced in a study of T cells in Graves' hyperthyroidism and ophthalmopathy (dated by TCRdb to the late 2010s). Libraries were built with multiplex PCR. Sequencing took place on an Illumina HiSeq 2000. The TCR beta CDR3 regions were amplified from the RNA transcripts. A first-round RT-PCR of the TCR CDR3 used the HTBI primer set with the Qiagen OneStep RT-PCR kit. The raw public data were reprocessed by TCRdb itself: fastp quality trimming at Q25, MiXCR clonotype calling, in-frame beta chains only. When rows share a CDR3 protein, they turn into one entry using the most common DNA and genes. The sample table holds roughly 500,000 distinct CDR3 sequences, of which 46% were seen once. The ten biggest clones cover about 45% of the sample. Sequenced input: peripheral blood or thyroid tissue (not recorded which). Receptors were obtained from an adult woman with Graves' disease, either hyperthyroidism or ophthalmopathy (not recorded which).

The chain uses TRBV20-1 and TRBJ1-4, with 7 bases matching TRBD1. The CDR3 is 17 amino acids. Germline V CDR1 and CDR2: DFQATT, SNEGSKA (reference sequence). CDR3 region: CSLASSGTETTNEKLFF. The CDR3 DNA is TGCAGCCTCGCATCGTCCGGGACAGAAACAACTAATGAAAAACTGTTTTTT.

The chain's CDR3 is CASSLGGQGSVSQHF. The CDR3 nucleotides read TGTGCCAGCAGTTTAGGGGGACAGGGATCTGTGTCCCAGCATTTT. The chain has TRBV6-6 and TRBJ1-5; TRBD1 aligns across 9 bases. The V gene end was trimmed by 4 bases and the J gene end by 11 bases; junction bases not matched to a gene: 12. This CDR3 is built from 15 residues. Germline V gene data show CDR1 as MNHNY and CDR2 as SVGAGI (reference sequence).

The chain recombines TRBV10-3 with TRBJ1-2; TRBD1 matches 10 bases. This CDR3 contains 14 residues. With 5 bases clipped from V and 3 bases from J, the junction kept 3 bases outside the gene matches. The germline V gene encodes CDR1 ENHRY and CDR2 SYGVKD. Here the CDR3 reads CAISPGQGYYGYTF. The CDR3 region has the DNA TGTGCCATCAGTCCGGGACAGGGGTACTATGGCTACACCTTC.

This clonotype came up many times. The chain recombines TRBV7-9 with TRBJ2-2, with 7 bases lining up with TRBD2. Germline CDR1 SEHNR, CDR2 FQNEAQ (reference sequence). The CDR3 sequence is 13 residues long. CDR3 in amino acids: CVAAGENTGELFF. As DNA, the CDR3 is TGTGTTGCGGCGGGAGAGAACACCGGGGAGCTGTTTTTT. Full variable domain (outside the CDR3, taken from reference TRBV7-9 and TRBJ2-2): DTGVSQNPRHKITKRGQNVTFRCDPISEHNRLYWYRQTLGQGPEFLTYFQNEAQLEKSRLLSDRFSAERPKGSFSTLEIQRTEQGDSAMYLCVAAGENTGELFFGEGSRLTVL.

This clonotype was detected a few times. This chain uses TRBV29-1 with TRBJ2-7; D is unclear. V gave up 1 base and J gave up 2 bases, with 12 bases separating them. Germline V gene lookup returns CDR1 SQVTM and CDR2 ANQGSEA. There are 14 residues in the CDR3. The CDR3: CSVEGSGPPYEQYF. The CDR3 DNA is TGCAGCGTTGAAGGGTCCGGCCCTCCCTACGAGCAGTACTTC.

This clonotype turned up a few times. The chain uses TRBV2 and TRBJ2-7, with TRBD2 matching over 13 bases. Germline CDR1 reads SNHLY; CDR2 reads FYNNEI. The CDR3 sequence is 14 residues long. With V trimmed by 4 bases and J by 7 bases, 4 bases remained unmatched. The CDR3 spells CASSGLAGGGEQYF. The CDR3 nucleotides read TGTGCCAGCAGTGGACTAGCGGGAGGTGGAGAGCAGTACTTC.

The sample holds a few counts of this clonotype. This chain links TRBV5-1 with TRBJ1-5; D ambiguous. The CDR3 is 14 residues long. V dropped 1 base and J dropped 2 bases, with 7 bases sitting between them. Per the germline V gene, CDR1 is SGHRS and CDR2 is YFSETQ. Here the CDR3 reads CASSLWGGNQPQHF. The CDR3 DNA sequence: TGCGCCAGCAGCTTGTGGGGTGGCAATCAGCCCCAGCATTTT. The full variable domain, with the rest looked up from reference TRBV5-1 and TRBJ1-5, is KAGVTQTPRYLIKTRGQQVTLSCSPISGHRSVSWYQQTPGQGLQFLFEYFSETQRNKGNFPGRFSGRQFSNSRSEMNVSTLELGDSALYLCASSLWGGNQPQHFGDGTRLSIL.

CDR3 in amino acids: CATSRRPRLGLEETQYF. The CDR3 coding sequence is TGTGCCACCAGCAGGAGACCCCGTCTTGGACTTGAAGAGACCCAGTACTTC. The chain links TRBV15 to TRBJ1-1; TRBD2 might be the D (5 bases). TRBJ2-5 matches the DNA end more closely, so the J call is doubtful. The CDR3 runs 17 residues. Germline values: CDR1 LNHNV, CDR2 YYDKDF (reference sequence).

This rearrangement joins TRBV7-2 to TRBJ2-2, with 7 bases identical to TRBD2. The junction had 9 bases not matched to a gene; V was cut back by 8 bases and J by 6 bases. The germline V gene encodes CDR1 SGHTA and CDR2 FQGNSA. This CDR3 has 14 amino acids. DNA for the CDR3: TGTGCCAGCGGCCTAGGGACTACGGCCGGGGAGCTGTTTTTT. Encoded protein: CASGLGTTAGELFF.

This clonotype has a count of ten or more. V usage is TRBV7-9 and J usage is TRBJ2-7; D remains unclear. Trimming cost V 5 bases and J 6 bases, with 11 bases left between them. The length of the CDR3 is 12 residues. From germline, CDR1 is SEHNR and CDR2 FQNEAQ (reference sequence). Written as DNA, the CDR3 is TGTGCCAGCAGCCCAAGACGTGGCGAGCAGTACTTC. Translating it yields CASSPRRGEQYF.

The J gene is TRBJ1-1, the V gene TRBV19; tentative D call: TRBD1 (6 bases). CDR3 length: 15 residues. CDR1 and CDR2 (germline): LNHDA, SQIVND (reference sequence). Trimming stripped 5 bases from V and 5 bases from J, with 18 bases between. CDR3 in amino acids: CASSRPGGQVTEAFF. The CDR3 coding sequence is TGTGCCAGTAGTCGTCCCGGGGGGCAGGTAACTGAAGCTTTCTTT.

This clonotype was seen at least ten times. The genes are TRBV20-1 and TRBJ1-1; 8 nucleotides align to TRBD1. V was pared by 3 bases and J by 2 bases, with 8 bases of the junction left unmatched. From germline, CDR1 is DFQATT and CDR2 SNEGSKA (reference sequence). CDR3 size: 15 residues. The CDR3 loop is CSARFRGTGNTEAFF. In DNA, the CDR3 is TGCAGTGCTAGGTTTCGTGGGACAGGAAACACTGAAGCTTTCTTT.

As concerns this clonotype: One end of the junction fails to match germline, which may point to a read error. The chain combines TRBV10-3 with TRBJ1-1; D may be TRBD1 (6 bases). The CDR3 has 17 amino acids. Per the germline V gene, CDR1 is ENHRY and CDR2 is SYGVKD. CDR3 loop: CASSPPQGKNLNTEAFF. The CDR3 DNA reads TGTGCCAGCAGTCCGCCTCAGGGGAAGAACTTGAACACTGAAGCTTTCTTT.

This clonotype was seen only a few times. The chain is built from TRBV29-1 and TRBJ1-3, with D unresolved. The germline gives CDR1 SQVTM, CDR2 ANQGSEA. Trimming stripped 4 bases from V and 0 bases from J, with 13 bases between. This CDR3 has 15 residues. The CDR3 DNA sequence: TGCAGCGTTGTCCCTCGGGCATCCTCTGGAAACACCATATATTTT. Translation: CSVVPRASSGNTIYF.

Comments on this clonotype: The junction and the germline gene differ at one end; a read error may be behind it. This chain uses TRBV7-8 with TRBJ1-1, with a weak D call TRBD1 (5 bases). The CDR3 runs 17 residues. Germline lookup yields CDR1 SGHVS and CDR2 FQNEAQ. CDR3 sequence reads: CASSVAVPGMSHTEAFF. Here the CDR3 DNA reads TGTGCCAGCAGCGTAGCAGTACCAGGGATGAGCCACACTGAAGCTTTCTTT.

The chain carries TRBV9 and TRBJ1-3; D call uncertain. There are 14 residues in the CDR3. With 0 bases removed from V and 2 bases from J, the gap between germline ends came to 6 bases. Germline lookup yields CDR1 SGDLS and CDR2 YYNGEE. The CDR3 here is CASSVERAGNTIYF. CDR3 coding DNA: TGTGCCAGCAGCGTAGAAAGGGCTGGAAACACCATATATTTT.

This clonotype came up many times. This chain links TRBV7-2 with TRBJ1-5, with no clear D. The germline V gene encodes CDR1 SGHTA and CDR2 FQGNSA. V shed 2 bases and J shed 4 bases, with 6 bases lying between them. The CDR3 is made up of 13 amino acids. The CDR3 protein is CASSLYPNQPQHF. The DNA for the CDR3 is TGTGCCAGCAGCTTATACCCAAATCAGCCCCAGCATTTT. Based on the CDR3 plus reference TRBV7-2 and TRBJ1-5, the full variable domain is GAGVSQSPSNKVTEKGKDVELRCDPISGHTALYWYRQSLGQGLEFLIYFQGNSAPDKSGLPSDRFSAERTGGSVSTLTIQRTQQEDSAVYLCASSLYPNQPQHFGDGTRLSIL.

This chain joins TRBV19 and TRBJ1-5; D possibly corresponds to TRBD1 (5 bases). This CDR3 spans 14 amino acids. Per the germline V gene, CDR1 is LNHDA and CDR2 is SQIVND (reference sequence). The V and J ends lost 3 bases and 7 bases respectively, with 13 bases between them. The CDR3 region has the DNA TGTGCCAGTAGTATCTCCAGGGTAGGACAGCCCCAGCATTTT. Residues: CASSISRVGQPQHF.

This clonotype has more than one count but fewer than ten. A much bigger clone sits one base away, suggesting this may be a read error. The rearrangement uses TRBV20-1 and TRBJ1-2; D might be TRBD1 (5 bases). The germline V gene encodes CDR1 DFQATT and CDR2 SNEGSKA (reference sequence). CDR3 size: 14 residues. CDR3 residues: CSARDPGTGYGYAF. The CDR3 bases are TGCAGTGCTAGAGATCCCGGGACCGGCTATGGCTACGCCTTC.

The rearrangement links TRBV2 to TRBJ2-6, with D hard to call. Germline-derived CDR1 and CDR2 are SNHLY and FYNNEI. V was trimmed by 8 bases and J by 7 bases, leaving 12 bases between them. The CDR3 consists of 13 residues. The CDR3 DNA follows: TGTGCCAGCCGGAGAATGGGAGCCAACGTCCTGACTTTC. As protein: CASRRMGANVLTF.

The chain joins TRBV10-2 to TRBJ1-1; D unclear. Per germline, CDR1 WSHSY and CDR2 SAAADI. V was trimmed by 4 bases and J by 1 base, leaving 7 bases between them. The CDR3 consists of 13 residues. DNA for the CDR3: TGCGCCAGCAGTGGATCGGCGAACACTGAAGCTTTCTTT. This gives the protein CASSGSANTEAFF.

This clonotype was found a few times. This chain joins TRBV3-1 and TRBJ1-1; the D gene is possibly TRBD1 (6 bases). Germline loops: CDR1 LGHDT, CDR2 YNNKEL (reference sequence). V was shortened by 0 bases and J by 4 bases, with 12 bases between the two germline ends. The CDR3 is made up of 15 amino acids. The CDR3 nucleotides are TGTGCCAGCAGCCAAGAATTAACAGGGCTCACTGAAGCTTTCTTT. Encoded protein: CASSQELTGLTEAFF.

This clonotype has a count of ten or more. This chain's CDR3 is CASSPSGGPSNQPQHF. In DNA, the CDR3 is TGTGCCAGCAGCCCCTCGGGGGGGCCCAGCAATCAGCCCCAGCATTTT. The genes are TRBV7-8 and TRBJ1-5, with D possibly TRBD1 on 6 matching bases. The CDR3 totals 16 residues. V was trimmed by 5 bases and J by 1 base, leaving 15 bases between them. The germline V gene has CDR1 SGHVS and CDR2 FQNEAQ.

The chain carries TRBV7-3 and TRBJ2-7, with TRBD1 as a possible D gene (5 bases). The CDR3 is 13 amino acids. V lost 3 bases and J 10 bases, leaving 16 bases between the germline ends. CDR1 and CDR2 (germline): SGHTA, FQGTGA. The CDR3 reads CASSFKGASPQYF. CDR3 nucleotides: TGTGCCAGCAGCTTCAAAGGGGCTTCCCCCCAGTACTTC.

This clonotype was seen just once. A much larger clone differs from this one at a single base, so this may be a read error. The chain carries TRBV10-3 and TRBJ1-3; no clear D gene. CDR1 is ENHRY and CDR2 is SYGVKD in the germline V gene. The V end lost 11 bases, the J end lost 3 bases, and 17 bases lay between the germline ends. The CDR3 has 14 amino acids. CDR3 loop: CAGSQTTVGNTIYF. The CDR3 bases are TGTGCCGGCAGCCAAACTACAGTTGGAAACACCATATATTTT.

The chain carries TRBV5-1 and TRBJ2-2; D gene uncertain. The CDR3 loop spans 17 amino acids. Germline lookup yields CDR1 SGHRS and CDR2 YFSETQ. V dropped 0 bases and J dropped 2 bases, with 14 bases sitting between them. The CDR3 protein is CASSLDSALINTGELFF. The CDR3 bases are TGCGCCAGCAGCTTGGACTCTGCGCTAATAAACACCGGGGAGCTGTTTTTT.

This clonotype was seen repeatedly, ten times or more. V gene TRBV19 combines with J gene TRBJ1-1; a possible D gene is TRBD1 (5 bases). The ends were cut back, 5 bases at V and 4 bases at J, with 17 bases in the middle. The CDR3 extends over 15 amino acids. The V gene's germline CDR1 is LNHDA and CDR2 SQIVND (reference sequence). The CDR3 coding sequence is TGTGCCAGTAGTCAACCTTTTGGGGCAAGCACTGAAGCTTTCTTT. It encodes CASSQPFGASTEAFF.

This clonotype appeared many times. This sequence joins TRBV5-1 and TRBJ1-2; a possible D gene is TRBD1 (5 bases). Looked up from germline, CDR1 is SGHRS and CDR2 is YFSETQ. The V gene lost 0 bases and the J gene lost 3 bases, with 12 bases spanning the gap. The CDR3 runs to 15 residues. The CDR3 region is CASSLVGRADYGYTF. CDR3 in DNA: TGCGCCAGCAGCTTGGTAGGCAGGGCGGACTATGGCTACACCTTC.

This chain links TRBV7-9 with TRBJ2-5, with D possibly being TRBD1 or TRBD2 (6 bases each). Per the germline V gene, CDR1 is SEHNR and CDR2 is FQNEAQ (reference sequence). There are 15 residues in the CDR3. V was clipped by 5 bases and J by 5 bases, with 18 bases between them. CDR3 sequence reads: CASSPPGGQGETQYF. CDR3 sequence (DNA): TGTGCCAGCAGCCCGCCCGGGGGCCAGGGGGAGACCCAGTACTTC.

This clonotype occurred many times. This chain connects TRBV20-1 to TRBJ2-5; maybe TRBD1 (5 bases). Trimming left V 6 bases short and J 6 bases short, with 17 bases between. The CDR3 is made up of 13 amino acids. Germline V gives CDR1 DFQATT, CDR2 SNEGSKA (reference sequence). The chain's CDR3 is CSATNLGQQTQYF. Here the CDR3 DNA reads TGCAGTGCCACCAACTTGGGGCAGCAGACCCAGTACTTC.

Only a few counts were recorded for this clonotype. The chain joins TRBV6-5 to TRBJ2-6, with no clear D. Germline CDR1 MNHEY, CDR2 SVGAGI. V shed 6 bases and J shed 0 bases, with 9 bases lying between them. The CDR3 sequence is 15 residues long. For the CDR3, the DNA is TGTGCCAGCAGGGGAAGTCCCTCTGGGGCCAACGTCCTGACTTTC. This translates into CASRGSPSGANVLTF.